The sequence of this T cell receptor (beta chain) was determined in a study of response to subunit inactivated influenza vaccine. Study observations and caveats: Each seasonal influenza vaccination, the authors suggested, recruits few new T cells.

MiXCR, run by TCRdb on the RT-PCR reads, gives a single entry per CDR3 protein. This sample has hundreds of thousands of distinct CDR3 sequences, with 12% found just once. With regard to this clonotype: Its antigen is not known.

Germline CDR1 reads SGHKS; CDR2 reads YYEKEE (reference sequence). With V trimmed by 0 bases and J by 1 base, 5 bases remained unmatched. CDR3 length equals 16 residues. The chain links TRBV5-5 to TRBJ2-3; TRBD2 matches 7 bases. The source material was PBMCs from blood, sampled on the day of vaccination. The clonotype originates from a man between 50 and 59 years old who received an inactivated influenza vaccine. The CDR3 nucleotides are TGTGCCAGCAGCTTGGGGGACTACCCCGGCACAGATACGCAGTATTTT. Translating gives CASSLGDYPGTDTQYF.